One T cell receptor (beta chain) is described in this entry. Its target is unknown. These data are taken from a study of cytomegalovirus exposure and HLA in healthy donors. The wider study: Out of 150 million to 200 million T cells, an earlier analysis found more than 95 million unique TCR beta sequences in total. Broader study findings: A later analysis found common viral pathogens apparently linked to several of the most significant clusters. A prior analysis recorded that most TCR beta V segments were productive about 87% or about 30% of the time.

Donors showed nominal health when sampled, although they likely had unrecorded immune exposures. Researchers ran the PCR with 60 Vbeta and 13 Jbeta primers. Assay used: immunoSEQ multiplex PCR; TCRdb lists only in-frame clones, some missing. The sample consists of some 180,000 clones, roughly 85% of them appearing once. This clonotype originated in a woman aged 50 to 65 in good health and CMV-seronegative. Sequencing was carried out using PBMCs.

The CDR3 DNA sequence: TGTGCCAGCAGCGGTACGAACACCGGGGAGCTGTTTTTT. Its translation is CASSGTNTGELFF. The chain employs TRBV28 and TRBJ2-2; D is uncertain. Trimming took 6 bases from V and 0 from J, leaving 5 bases between them. The CDR3 length is 13 residues. Germline loops: CDR1 MDHEN, CDR2 SYDVKM.